This T cell receptor (beta chain) derives from a study of CD8+CD57+ T cells in acquired aplastic anemia. TCR beta VDJ and CDR3 profiling used genomic DNA as template. TCRdb reprocessed the reads with MiXCR, giving one entry per CDR3 protein. The data contain hundreds of thousands of distinct CDR3 sequences, under 55% of them singletons. Only patients with CD8+CD57+ cell expansion on flow cytometry were chosen for sequencing. CDR3 length equals 14 residues. After removal of 9 bases from V and 8 bases from J, the junction contained 14 bases not matched to a gene. Germline loops: CDR1 MNHNY, CDR2 SVGAGI (reference sequence). This clonotype appeared a single time.

This chain connects TRBV6-6 to TRBJ1-2; 8 positions match TRBD1. Specimen: sorted CD4+, CD8+, or CD8+CD57+ T cells (not recorded which) from PBMCs. The receptor comes from a human donor with aplastic anemia. CDR3 residues: CASTPDQGAKGYTF. CDR3 coding DNA: TGTGCCAGTACGCCGGACCAGGGGGCAAAGGGCTACACCTTC.